One sample yielded the 6 T cell receptor beta chains listed below, sequenced in a study of metastatic and nonmetastatic thyroid tumors. TCRdb re-clonotyped the PCR reads through MiXCR. This sample yields around 53,000 clones, of which approximately 17% are seen a single time; about 2.7% belongs to the top ten. Nobody among the patients had been given any treatment before thyroid surgery. The sequencing input was blood. The receptors shown here come from a female donor with papillary thyroid cancer or a benign thyroid nodule (not recorded which). Some clones in this sample may be carry-over from other donors' samples.

There are many counts of this clone. This rearrangement joins TRBV30 to TRBJ2-5; D remains unclear. Germline assignment: CDR1 GTSNPN and CDR2 SVGIG (reference sequence). V lost 0 bases, J lost 2 bases, and 4 bases lay in between. This CDR3 region has 12 residues. CDR3 protein: CAWSVRQETQYF. Written as DNA, the CDR3 is TGTGCCTGGAGTGTACGGCAAGAGACCCAGTACTTC.

The table lists this clone with many counts. The chain employs TRBV29-1 and TRBJ1-1; D unclear. Germline CDR1 reads SQVTM; CDR2 reads ANQGSEA. Deletions cut 6 bases from V and 0 bases from J, with 11 bases between. The CDR3 spans 13 residues. The CDR3 DNA reads as TGCAGCGTGGGTAAGAACCTGAACACTGAAGCTTTCTTT. It yields the protein CSVGKNLNTEAFF.

On this clone: The junction does not match germline at one end; this may be a read error. The chain uses TRBV12-3 or TRBV12-4 and TRBJ2-3; D is perhaps TRBD2 (6 bases). This CDR3 has 16 residues. The CDR3 protein is CASMGGRSRESDSQYF. The CDR3 DNA reads TGCGCCAGCATGGGTGGGCGGTCCCGGGAGTCAGATTCGCAGTATTTT.

This clone was recorded at least ten times. The genes are TRBV20-1 and TRBJ2-4; D is unresolved. Germline V gene sequence: CDR1 DFQATT, CDR2 SNEGSKA (reference sequence). Trimming removed 1 base at V and 3 bases at J, with 10 bases between. This CDR3 is built from 14 residues. The DNA of the CDR3 is TGCAGTGCTAGAGGTGATTACGGCAAAAACATTCAGTACTTC. It yields the protein CSARGDYGKNIQYF.

In its sample, this clone is medium-sized. V and J are TRBV6-1 and TRBJ1-2, with D possibly matching TRBD1 (5 bases). The germline CDR1 and CDR2 sequences are MNHNS and SASEGT. The CDR3 runs to 13 residues. V dropped 6 bases and J dropped 6 bases, with 14 bases sitting between them. The CDR3 is CASSREGRDGYTF. The CDR3 bases are TGTGCCAGCAGCAGAGAGGGGCGCGATGGCTACACCTTC.

This clone was observed many times. The rearrangement joins TRBV15 to TRBJ2-3; D is possibly TRBD2 (6 bases). Germline CDR1 and CDR2: LNHNV and YYDKDF (reference sequence). V was clipped by 2 bases and J by 2 bases, with 20 bases between them. The CDR3 totals 18 residues. CDR3 amino acids: CATSRKQRSGRATDTQYF. Here the CDR3 DNA reads TGTGCCACCAGCAGAAAGCAGAGATCCGGGAGAGCCACAGATACGCAGTATTTT.